This T cell receptor (beta chain) appears in the sequencing data of a study of vaccination and CD4 T cells after COVID-19. Study as a whole: Convalescent patients had positive nasal swab PCR results for SARS-CoV-2. Disease was mild in about 9 and severe in one. At a median approximately 72 days (range 14 to 241) after dose two, post-vaccine samples were obtained.

Sequence data for DNA of cultured CD4+ T cells were generated by the Oncomine TCR Beta short-read assay. TCRdb used MiXCR to reprocess the PCR reads, holding one entry per CDR3 protein. The sample holds about 15,000 distinct CDR3 sequences, about 55% seen once. Treatment reported: approximately 9-day PBMC culture with coronavirus spike peptide pools or control peptides (ViraFEST assay). ViraFEST stimulated the growth of antigen-specific T cells using peptide pools and subsequently profiled their TCRs by sequencing. A few counts support this clonotype. Its antigen is not known. Germline CDR1 reads SGHTA; CDR2 reads FQGNSA. The CDR3 contains 16 residues. V lost 4 bases and J lost 0; bases outside the gene matches: 5.

The gene calls are TRBV7-2 and TRBJ2-7, with 11 bases aligning to TRBD2. The material sequenced was CD4+ T cells from blood, cultured in vitro, taken before SARS-CoV-2 vaccination. This clonotype originated in a human donor who had recovered from COVID-19. As DNA, the CDR3 is TGTGCCAGCAGCTCCCCGGGACTAGCGGCCTCCTACGAGCAGTACTTC. Protein product: CASSSPGLAASYEQYF.